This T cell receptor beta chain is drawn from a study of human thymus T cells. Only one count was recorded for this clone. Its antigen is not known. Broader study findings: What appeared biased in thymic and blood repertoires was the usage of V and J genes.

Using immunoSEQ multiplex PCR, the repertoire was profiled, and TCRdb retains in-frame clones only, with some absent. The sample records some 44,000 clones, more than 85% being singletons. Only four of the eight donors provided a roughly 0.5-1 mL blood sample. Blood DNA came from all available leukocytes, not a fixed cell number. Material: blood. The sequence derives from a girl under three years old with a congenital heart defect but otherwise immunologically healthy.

The CDR3 DNA follows: TGTGCCAGCAGTCCTACAGGGACATTCTTGAACACTGAAGCTTTCTTT. It specifies CASSPTGTFLNTEAFF. V gene TRBV28 combines with J gene TRBJ1-1, with D maybe TRBD1 (6 bases). The length of the CDR3 is 16 residues. Germline values: CDR1 MDHEN, CDR2 SYDVKM. V was shortened by 5 bases and J by 0 bases, with 16 bases between the two germline ends.